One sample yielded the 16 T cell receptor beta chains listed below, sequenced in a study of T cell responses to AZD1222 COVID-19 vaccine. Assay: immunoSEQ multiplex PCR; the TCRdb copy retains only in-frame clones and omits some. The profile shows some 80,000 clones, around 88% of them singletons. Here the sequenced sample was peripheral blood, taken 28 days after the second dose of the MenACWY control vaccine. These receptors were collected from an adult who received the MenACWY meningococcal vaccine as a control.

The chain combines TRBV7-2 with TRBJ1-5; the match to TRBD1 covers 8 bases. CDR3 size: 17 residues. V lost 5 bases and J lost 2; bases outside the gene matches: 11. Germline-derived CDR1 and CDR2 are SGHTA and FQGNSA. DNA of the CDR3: TGTGCCAGCAGCCCAGGGGGCTGGGGGCGAGGCAATCAGCCCCAGCATTTT. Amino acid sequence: CASSPGGWGRGNQPQHF. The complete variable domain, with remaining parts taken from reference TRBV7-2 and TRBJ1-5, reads GAGVSQSPSNKVTEKGKDVELRCDPISGHTALYWYRQSLGQGLEFLIYFQGNSAPDKSGLPSDRFSAERTGGSVSTLTIQRTQQEDSAVYLCASSPGGWGRGNQPQHFGDGTRLSIL.

The CDR3 bases are TGTGCCAGCACCGACGGCGCCTACGAGCAGTACTTC. This sequence encodes CASTDGAYEQYF. V and J are TRBV25-1 and TRBJ2-7, with D hard to call. Per germline, CDR1 MGHDK and CDR2 SYGVNS. The CDR3 sequence is 12 residues long. Trimming shortened V by 7 bases and J by 2 bases, and 9 bases separated the two germline ends.

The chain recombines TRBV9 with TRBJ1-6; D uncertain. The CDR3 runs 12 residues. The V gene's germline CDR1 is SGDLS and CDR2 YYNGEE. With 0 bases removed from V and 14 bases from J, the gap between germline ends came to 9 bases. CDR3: CASSVGDGTLHF. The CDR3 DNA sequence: TGTGCCAGCAGCGTAGGTGACGGGACCCTCCACTTT.

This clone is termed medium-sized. In DNA form, the CDR3 reads TGTGCCAGCAGAGGCAGCCTCGGGCCCCAGCATTTT. Its protein product is CASRGSLGPQHF. The chain carries TRBV2 and TRBJ1-5; D is undetermined. Between the trimmed V and J ends, which lost 6 bases and 9 bases, there was a span of 12 bases. The germline V gene encodes CDR1 SNHLY and CDR2 FYNNEI. This CDR3 is built from 12 residues.

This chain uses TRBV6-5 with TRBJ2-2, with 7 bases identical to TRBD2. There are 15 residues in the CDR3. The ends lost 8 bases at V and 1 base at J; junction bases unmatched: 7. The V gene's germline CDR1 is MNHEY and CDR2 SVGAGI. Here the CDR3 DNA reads TGTGCCAGCTTTGAGGTAGCGGGGAACACCGGGGAGCTGTTTTTT. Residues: CASFEVAGNTGELFF.

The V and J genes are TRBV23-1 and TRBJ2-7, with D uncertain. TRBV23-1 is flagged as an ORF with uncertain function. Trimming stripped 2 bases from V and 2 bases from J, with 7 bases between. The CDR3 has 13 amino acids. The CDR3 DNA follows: TGCGCCAGCAGTCAAAAGGTGGCCTACGAGCAGTACTTC. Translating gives CASSQKVAYEQYF.

The CDR3 here is CSASRRPGTRRVNEQFF. DNA for the CDR3: TGCAGTGCTAGTCGCAGACCCGGGACCCGCAGGGTCAATGAGCAGTTCTTC. The V gene is TRBV20-1, the J gene TRBJ2-1; D may be TRBD1 or TRBD2 (5 bases each). Germline V gene sequence: CDR1 DFQATT, CDR2 SNEGSKA (reference sequence). V lost 3 bases, J lost 6 bases, and 24 bases lay in between. The CDR3 totals 17 residues.

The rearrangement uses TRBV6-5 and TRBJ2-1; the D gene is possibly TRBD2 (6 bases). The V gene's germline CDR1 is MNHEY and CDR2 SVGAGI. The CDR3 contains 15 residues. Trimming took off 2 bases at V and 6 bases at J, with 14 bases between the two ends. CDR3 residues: CASSYVGLGGNEQFF. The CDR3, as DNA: TGTGCCAGCAGTTACGTTGGCCTGGGAGGCAATGAGCAGTTCTTC.

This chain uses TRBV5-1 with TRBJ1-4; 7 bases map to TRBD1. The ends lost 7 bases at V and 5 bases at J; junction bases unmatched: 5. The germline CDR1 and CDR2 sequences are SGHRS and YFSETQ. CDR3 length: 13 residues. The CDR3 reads CASGGTENEKLFF. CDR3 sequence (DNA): TGCGCCAGCGGCGGGACAGAGAATGAAAAACTGTTTTTT. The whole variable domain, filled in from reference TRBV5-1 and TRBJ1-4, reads KAGVTQTPRYLIKTRGQQVTLSCSPISGHRSVSWYQQTPGQGLQFLFEYFSETQRNKGNFPGRFSGRQFSNSRSEMNVSTLELGDSALYLCASGGTENEKLFFGSGTQLSVL.

The CDR3 spells CASSAQPLIGHSTGNTIYF. CDR3 DNA sequence: TGTGCCAGCAGTGCCCAACCCCTAATCGGTCATAGCACTGGAAACACCATATATTTT. This rearrangement joins TRBV6-1 to TRBJ1-3, with no clear D. The CDR3 contains 19 residues. The germline CDR1 and CDR2 sequences are MNHNS and SASEGT. The V end was cut by 4 bases, the J end by 2 bases, with 24 bases between.

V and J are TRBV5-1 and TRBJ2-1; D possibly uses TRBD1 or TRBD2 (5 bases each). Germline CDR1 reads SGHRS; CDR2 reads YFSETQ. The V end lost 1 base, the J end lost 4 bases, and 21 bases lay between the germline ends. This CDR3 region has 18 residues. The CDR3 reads CASSLTRGREGVYNEQFF. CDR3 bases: TGCGCCAGCAGCTTGACCCGGGGAAGGGAAGGGGTATACAATGAGCAGTTCTTC.

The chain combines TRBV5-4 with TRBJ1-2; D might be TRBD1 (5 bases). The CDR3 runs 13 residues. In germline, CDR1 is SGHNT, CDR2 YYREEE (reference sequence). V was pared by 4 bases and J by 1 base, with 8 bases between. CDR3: CASSVDSNYGYTF. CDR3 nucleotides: TGTGCCAGCAGCGTCGACAGTAACTATGGCTACACCTTC.

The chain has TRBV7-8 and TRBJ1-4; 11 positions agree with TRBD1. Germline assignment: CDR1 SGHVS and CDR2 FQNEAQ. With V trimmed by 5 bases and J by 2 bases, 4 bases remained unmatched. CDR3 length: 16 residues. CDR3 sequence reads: CASSHGQGATNEKLFF. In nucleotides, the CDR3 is TGTGCCAGCAGCCATGGACAGGGGGCTACTAATGAAAAACTGTTTTTT.

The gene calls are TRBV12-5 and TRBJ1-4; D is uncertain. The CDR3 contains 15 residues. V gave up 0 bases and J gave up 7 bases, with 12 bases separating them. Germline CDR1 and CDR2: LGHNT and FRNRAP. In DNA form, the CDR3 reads TGTGCTAGTGGTTTGGTATTCATAGGTCCTGAAAAACTGTTTTTT. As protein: CASGLVFIGPEKLFF.

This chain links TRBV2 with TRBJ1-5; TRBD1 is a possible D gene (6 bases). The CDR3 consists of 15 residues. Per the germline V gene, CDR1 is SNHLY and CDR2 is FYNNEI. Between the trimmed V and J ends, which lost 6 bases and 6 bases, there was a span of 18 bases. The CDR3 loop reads CASRNRESALQPQHF. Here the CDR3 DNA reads TGTGCCAGCAGGAACAGGGAGTCGGCCCTTCAGCCCCAGCATTTT. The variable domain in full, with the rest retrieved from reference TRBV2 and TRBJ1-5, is EPEVTQTPSHQVTQMGQEVILRCVPISNHLYFYWYRQILGQKVEFLVSFYNNEISEKSEIFDDQFSVERPDGSNFTLKIRSTKLEDSAMYFCASRNRESALQPQHFGDGTRLSIL.

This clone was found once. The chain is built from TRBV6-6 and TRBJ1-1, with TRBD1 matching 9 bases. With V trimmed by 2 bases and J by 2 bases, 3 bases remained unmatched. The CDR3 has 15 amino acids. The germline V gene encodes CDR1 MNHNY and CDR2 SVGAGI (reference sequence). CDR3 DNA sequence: TGTGCCAGCAGTTACCATACAGGGGGCAACACTGAAGCTTTCTTT. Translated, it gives CASSYHTGGNTEAFF.